The 24 T cell receptor beta chains below all came from one sample that was sequenced in a study of cytomegalovirus exposure and HLA in healthy donors. Profiled with immunoSEQ multiplex PCR; TCRdb holds only in-frame clones, not every one. Seen here are 200,000 to 300,000 clones, less than 95% observed once, and the top ten hold approximately 3.1%. The sample comprised PBMCs. These receptor sequences come from a woman aged 25 to 39 in good health and CMV-seronegative.

On this clone itself: Other nucleotide sequences in the sample specify the same CDR3. The chain combines TRBV4-1 with TRBJ2-7; 11 bases fit TRBD2. CDR3 size: 14 residues. Germline V gene sequence: CDR1 MGHRA, CDR2 YSYEKL. Unmatched junction bases numbered 4, after V lost 3 bases and J lost 6 bases. CDR3 coding DNA: TGCGCCAGCAGCCAGCCGGGACTAGCGGTCGAGCAGTACTTC. This codes for CASSQPGLAVEQYF.

The chain uses TRBV6-5 and TRBJ2-2, with D tentatively TRBD2 (5 bases). V dropped 3 bases and J dropped 3 bases, with 11 bases sitting between them. Germline V gives CDR1 MNHEY, CDR2 SVGAGI. The CDR3 spans 15 residues. The CDR3: CASSYYLGDTGELFF. In DNA, the CDR3 is TGTGCCAGCAGTTATTATCTCGGGGACACCGGGGAGCTGTTTTTT.

The genes are TRBV5-6 and TRBJ1-2; 9 nucleotides align to TRBD1. Trimming at V came to 0 bases and at J to 8 bases, leaving 5 bases not matched to a gene. The germline V gene has CDR1 SGHDT and CDR2 YYEEEE. The CDR3 has 14 residues. The CDR3, as DNA: TGTGCCAGCAGCTTGGCGGGACAGGGTGGCGGCTACACCTTC. It codes for CASSLAGQGGGYTF.

This rearrangement joins TRBV4-1 to TRBJ2-3; D is uncertain. The CDR3 extends over 17 amino acids. Per the germline V gene, CDR1 is MGHRA and CDR2 is YSYEKL. Trimming took off 4 bases at V and 2 bases at J, with 19 bases between the two ends. The CDR3 DNA reads as TGCGCCAGCAGCCCGGTTTTGCCGCAGGTGCACACAGATACGCAGTATTTT. This sequence encodes CASSPVLPQVHTDTQYF.

This rearrangement joins TRBV28 to TRBJ1-1; D remains unclear. Germline CDR1 and CDR2: MDHEN and SYDVKM. V lost 6 bases to trimming and J lost 0 bases, with 11 bases between them. The CDR3 extends over 14 amino acids. The chain's CDR3 is CASSAVGMNTEAFF. For the CDR3, the DNA is TGTGCCAGCAGCGCAGTAGGAATGAACACTGAAGCTTTCTTT.

The chain links TRBV14 to TRBJ2-1, with 8 bases aligning to TRBD1. CDR1 and CDR2 (germline): SGHDN, FVKESK. This CDR3 spans 16 amino acids. V was pared by 4 bases and J by 4 bases, with 9 bases of the junction left unmatched. CDR3 sequence: CASSLTGQGLYNEQFF. CDR3 nucleotide sequence: TGTGCCAGCAGCCTAACAGGACAGGGATTATACAATGAGCAGTTCTTC.

The V and J genes are TRBV6-1 and TRBJ1-2; D is possibly TRBD1 (5 bases). The CDR3 has 13 residues. V shed 5 bases and J shed 14 bases, with 21 bases lying between them. Looked up from germline, CDR1 is MNHNS and CDR2 is SASEGT. The CDR3 nucleotides read TGTGCCAGCAGTAAGACAGAGCTACTATTAAAAACCTTC. Protein sequence: CASSKTELLLKTF.

The genes are TRBV11-3 and TRBJ2-7, with 7 bases identical to TRBD2. Germline CDR1 and CDR2: SGHNT and YENEEA. The CDR3 has 16 residues. V gave up 3 bases and J gave up 1 base; unmatched junction bases: 9. The CDR3 region has the DNA TGTGCCAGCAGCTTGCGTGTAGCGGGCCCTTCCTACGAGCAGTACTTC. It encodes CASSLRVAGPSYEQYF.

V is TRBV6-5 and J is TRBJ1-1; D call uncertain. The CDR3 consists of 15 residues. Germline V CDR1 and CDR2: MNHEY, SVGAGI. The germline V and J ends were trimmed by 2 bases and 4 bases, with 14 bases remaining between them. The CDR3, as DNA: TGTGCCAGCAGTTACACGGTGGTGGGGATCACTGAAGCTTTCTTT. Its translation: CASSYTVVGITEAFF.

The chain is built from TRBV5-4 and TRBJ1-2; 9 bases are a match to TRBD1. From germline, CDR1 is SGHNT and CDR2 YYREEE (reference sequence). J lost 7 bases, V lost 1 base, and 5 bases had no gene match. The CDR3 totals 14 residues. In nucleotides, the CDR3 is TGTGCCAGCAGCTTGTGGGGACAGGGTTTTGGCTACACCTTC. This sequence encodes CASSLWGQGFGYTF.

This sequence joins TRBV7-2 and TRBJ2-5; D may be TRBD1 (6 bases). Between the trimmed V and J ends, which lost 3 bases and 5 bases, there was a span of 10 bases. Germline V CDR1 and CDR2: SGHTA, FQGNSA. The CDR3 contains 13 residues. CDR3 DNA sequence: TGTGCCAGCAGCTTTAGGCAGGGGGAGACCCAGTACTTC. Protein: CASSFRQGETQYF.

J is TRBJ1-5 and V is TRBV6-5; no clear D gene. The CDR3 loop spans 16 amino acids. Germline V CDR1 and CDR2: MNHEY, SVGAGI. Trimming took 0 bases from V and 1 from J, leaving 10 bases between them. The CDR3 loop is CASSYSSASSNQPQHF. The CDR3 nucleotides are TGTGCCAGCAGTTACTCTTCAGCTTCGAGCAATCAGCCCCAGCATTTT.

CDR3 bases: TGTGCCAGCAGCCCAGTCACAGGGCCCACCGGGGAGCTGTTTTTT. Encoded protein: CASSPVTGPTGELFF. The V call is TRBV7-2, the J call TRBJ2-2, with a tentative D call TRBD1 (6 bases). This CDR3 contains 15 residues. The V gene lost 5 bases and the J gene lost 4 bases, with 14 bases spanning the gap. Germline-derived CDR1 and CDR2 are SGHTA and FQGNSA.

This chain links TRBV28 with TRBJ2-1; D tentatively fits TRBD1 or TRBD2 (5 bases each). The CDR3 runs 15 residues. The V gene's germline CDR1 is MDHEN and CDR2 SYDVKM. Trimming shortened V by 3 bases and J by 4 bases, and 13 bases separated the two germline ends. The CDR3 nucleotides read TGTGCCAGCAGTTTGCCGGGGACCCCTTACAATGAGCAGTTCTTC. Protein sequence: CASSLPGTPYNEQFF.

The chain employs TRBV2 and TRBJ1-4; TRBD1 is a possible D gene (5 bases). The germline V gene encodes CDR1 SNHLY and CDR2 FYNNEI. The germline V and J ends were trimmed by 1 base and 7 bases, with 13 bases remaining between them. The CDR3 is 15 amino acids. The CDR3, as DNA: TGTGCCAGCAGTGAAGGAGACAGCTACTTTGAAAAACTGTTTTTT. It is translated as CASSEGDSYFEKLFF.

The chain is built from TRBV28 and TRBJ1-1; no reliable D call. The CDR3 is 11 amino acids. V was clipped by 9 bases and J by 12 bases, with 17 bases between them. CDR1 and CDR2 from the germline V gene are MDHEN and SYDVKM. CDR3 DNA: TGTGCCAGGACAAGACCCGGCTATACTTTCTTT. Residues: CARTRPGYTFF.

The rearrangement joins TRBV10-1 to TRBJ2-5; 8 nucleotides agree with TRBD2. V shed 6 bases and J 6 bases; nucleotides not matched to a gene: 6. The CDR3 has 13 residues. Germline CDR1 reads WNHNN; CDR2 reads SYGVQD (reference sequence). CDR3 bases: TGCGCCAGCAGAGTAGCGGGAATGAAGACCCAGTACTTC. Protein: CASRVAGMKTQYF.

The chain combines TRBV19 with TRBJ2-2; tentative D call: TRBD2 (6 bases). The CDR3 is 14 residues long. V gave up 10 bases and J gave up 6 bases, with 18 bases separating them. The V gene's germline CDR1 is LNHDA and CDR2 SQIVND (reference sequence). CDR3 sequence reads: CATSWSGSSGELFF. The CDR3 bases are TGTGCCACCAGTTGGAGCGGGTCGTCCGGGGAGCTGTTTTTT.

The V gene is TRBV28, the J gene TRBJ2-1; 10 bases match TRBD2. The V gene's germline CDR1 is MDHEN and CDR2 SYDVKM. V lost 5 bases and J lost 5; bases outside the gene matches: 3. The CDR3 length is 14 residues. The CDR3 sequence: CASSTTSGDNEQFF. The CDR3 bases are TGTGCCAGCAGTACAACTAGCGGGGACAATGAGCAGTTCTTC.

Here the CDR3 reads CASSAGTSTDTQYF. The CDR3 nucleotides read TGTGCCAGCAGCGCCGGGACTAGCACAGATACGCAGTATTTT. The V call is TRBV9, the J call TRBJ2-3; weak D call: TRBD2 (6 bases). Trimming stripped 3 bases from V and 0 bases from J, with 8 bases between. The germline CDR1 and CDR2 sequences are SGDLS and YYNGEE. This CDR3 is 14 amino acids long.

The chain links TRBV10-3 to TRBJ2-7; no definite D call. The CDR3 runs to 14 residues. Germline CDR1 reads ENHRY; CDR2 reads SYGVKD. V was pared by 3 bases and J by 2 bases, with 11 bases between. The CDR3 region is CAISEAPEAYEQYF. The CDR3 region has the DNA TGTGCCATCAGTGAAGCTCCTGAGGCCTACGAGCAGTACTTC.

The V gene is TRBV2, the J gene TRBJ1-2, with TRBD1 matching over 7 bases. V dropped 6 bases and J dropped 4; count of bases not matched to a gene: 5. The CDR3 has 13 amino acids. Germline values: CDR1 SNHLY, CDR2 FYNNEI. CDR3 loop: CASSGGQAYGYTF. The CDR3 DNA is TGTGCCAGCAGCGGCGGACAGGCCTATGGCTACACCTTC.

The chain combines TRBV7-3 with TRBJ2-3; 10 bases align to TRBD2. The V and J ends lost 0 bases and 6 bases, in that order; junction bases with no gene match: 9. The CDR3 contains 17 residues. Germline CDR1 SGHTA, CDR2 FQGTGA. This chain's CDR3 is CASSLTPPGLATDTQYF. CDR3 DNA: TGTGCCAGCAGCTTAACCCCGCCGGGACTAGCGACGGATACGCAGTATTTT. The full variable domain, rest sourced from reference TRBV7-3 and TRBJ2-3, is GAGVSQTPSNKVTEKGKYVELRCDPISGHTALYWYRQSLGQGPEFLIYFQGTGAADDSGLPNDRFFAVRPEGSVSTLKIQRTERGDSAVYLCASSLTPPGLATDTQYFGPGTRLTVL.

This clone showed up just once. The chain uses TRBV2 and TRBJ2-1, with D possibly matching TRBD2 (5 bases). The CDR3 extends over 14 amino acids. CDR1 is SNHLY, CDR2 FYNNEI, per germline. Trimming left V 1 base short and J 6 bases short, with 10 bases between. CDR3 nucleotide sequence: TGTGCCAGCAGTGAAGGACTAAATGGCAATGAGCAGTTCTTC. Protein sequence: CASSEGLNGNEQFF.